One sample yielded the 18 T cell receptor beta chains listed below, sequenced in a study of CD8 T cells in Susac syndrome (dated by TCRdb to the late 2010s). Library preparation was by the immunoSEQ multiplex PCR assay. RNA was extracted with the RNeasy kit and roughly 0.45 to 1 ug was reverse transcribed using random hexamers. TCRdb reworked the public reads: Q25 trimming with fastp, MiXCR clone assembly, productive beta chains retained. CDR3 protein duplicates are merged, each entry listing the most common genes and DNA. Recorded for this sample are about 190,000 distinct CDR3 sequences; 85% to 95% of them occurred a single time. Clones ranked in the top ten supply around 0.15% of the sample. Sequenced material: CD8+ T cells from PBMCs. These receptors came from a human donor with Susac syndrome.

The V gene is TRBV6-2 or TRBV6-3, the J gene TRBJ2-7, with D tentatively TRBD1 (7 bases). V was cut by 6 bases and J by 2 bases, with 14 bases left in between. Germline V gene data show CDR1 as MNHEY and CDR2 as SVGEGT. The CDR3 covers 14 residues. CDR3 residues: CASSNQGGTYEQYF. The CDR3 region has the DNA TGTGCCAGCAGCAATCAGGGGGGCACCTACGAGCAGTACTTC.

The rearrangement joins TRBV20-1 to TRBJ1-1, with 8 bases identical to TRBD1. CDR1 is DFQATT and CDR2 is SNEGSKA in the germline V gene (reference sequence). The CDR3 contains 14 residues. The V and J ends lost 6 bases and 5 bases, in that order; junction bases with no gene match: 11. CDR3 sequence reads: CSADWTGLGTEAFF. Here the CDR3 DNA reads TGCAGTGCGGATTGGACAGGGTTGGGGACTGAAGCTTTCTTT.

V is TRBV7-9 and J is TRBJ2-6; D gene uncertain. From germline, CDR1 is SEHNR and CDR2 FQNEAQ (reference sequence). The CDR3 is 15 amino acids. Deletions cut 6 bases from V and 0 bases from J, with 9 bases between. The CDR3 coding sequence is TGTGCCAGCAGTCCCCAGGACTCTGGGGCCAACGTCCTGACTTTC. As protein: CASSPQDSGANVLTF. The full variable domain, rest sourced from reference TRBV7-9 and TRBJ2-6, is DTGVSQNPRHKITKRGQNVTFRCDPISEHNRLYWYRQTLGQGPEFLTYFQNEAQLEKSRLLSDRFSAERPKGSFSTLEIQRTEQGDSAMYLCASSPQDSGANVLTFGAGSRLTVL.

This chain joins TRBV30 and TRBJ1-2; 10 bases map to TRBD1. The CDR3 totals 13 residues. The V gene's germline CDR1 is GTSNPN and CDR2 SVGIG (reference sequence). The V gene end was trimmed by 5 bases and the J gene end by 8 bases; junction bases not matched to a gene: 8. The CDR3: CAWVAETGGGYTF. The CDR3 DNA sequence: TGTGCCTGGGTGGCAGAGACAGGGGGCGGCTACACCTTC.

This chain links TRBV5-4 with TRBJ2-5; D is possibly TRBD2 (6 bases). The CDR3 length is 16 residues. Germline values: CDR1 SGHNT, CDR2 YYREEE (reference sequence). The V end lost 2 bases, the J end lost 5 bases, and 19 bases lay between the germline ends. The chain's CDR3 is CASSFRRLTAGETQYF. The CDR3 coding sequence is TGTGCCAGCAGCTTCCGGCGGCTGACGGCGGGGGAGACCCAGTACTTC. The whole variable domain, remainder taken from reference TRBV5-4 and TRBJ2-5, is ETGVTQSPTHLIKTRGQQVTLRCSSQSGHNTVSWYQQALGQGPQFIFQYYREEENGRGNFPPRFSGLQFPNYSSELNVNALELDDSALYLCASSFRRLTAGETQYFGPGTRLLVL.

This chain connects TRBV4-1 to TRBJ1-1; unclear D gene. V dropped 0 bases and J dropped 6 bases, with 11 bases sitting between them. The CDR3 spans 14 residues. In germline, CDR1 is MGHRA, CDR2 YSYEKL. CDR3 DNA: TGCGCCAGCAGCCAAGAGAGGGTTGGCGCTGAAGCTTTCTTT. As protein: CASSQERVGAEAFF.

The chain has TRBV28 and TRBJ2-4, with TRBD1 identical over 9 bases. With V trimmed by 6 bases and J by 7 bases, 10 bases remained unmatched. CDR3 length: 15 amino acids. Germline assignment: CDR1 MDHEN and CDR2 SYDVKM. The CDR3 reads CASSSDRDRANIQYF. CDR3 bases: TGTGCCAGCAGCTCAGACCGGGACAGGGCGAACATTCAGTACTTC. Together with reference TRBV28 and TRBJ2-4, the CDR3 gives the full variable domain: DVKVTQSSRYLVKRTGEKVFLECVQDMDHENMFWYRQDPGLGLRLIYFSYDVKMKEKGDIPEGYSVSREKKERFSLILESASTNQTSMYLCASSSDRDRANIQYFGAGTRLSVL.

The V and J genes are TRBV15 and TRBJ1-4; D is undetermined. Trimming stripped 4 bases from V and 4 bases from J, with 13 bases between. The CDR3 spans 15 residues. CDR1 is LNHNV and CDR2 is YYDKDF in the germline V gene (reference sequence). CDR3 amino acids: CATSMGLAVNEKLFF. DNA of the CDR3: TGTGCCACCAGCATGGGGTTGGCTGTTAATGAAAAACTGTTTTTT.

This clonotype was detected once. The CDR3 nucleotides read TGTGCCAGCAGCGCTACAGGGAGTTATAATTCACCCCTCCACTTT. It yields the protein CASSATGSYNSPLHF. This chain connects TRBV27 to TRBJ1-6, with D maybe TRBD1 (6 bases). This CDR3 spans 15 amino acids. CDR1 and CDR2 from the germline V gene are MNHEY and SMNVEV (reference sequence). V shed 6 bases and J shed 4 bases, with 13 bases lying between them.

The J gene is TRBJ1-1, the V gene TRBV20-1, with 7 bases identical to TRBD1. From germline, CDR1 is DFQATT and CDR2 SNEGSKA (reference sequence). CDR3 length: 16 amino acids. V shed 0 bases and J 1 base; nucleotides not matched to a gene: 8. The CDR3 DNA reads TGCAGTGCTAGAGAGCAGACAGGGAGTGGGAACACTGAAGCTTTCTTT. This encodes CSAREQTGSGNTEAFF.

This clonotype was seen only once. The chain recombines TRBV9 with TRBJ1-2; 9 positions match TRBD1. This CDR3 is 17 amino acids long. Germline lookup yields CDR1 SGDLS and CDR2 YYNGEE. The J segment lost 6 bases and the V segment lost 3 bases, leaving 15 bases of the junction unmatched. The CDR3 protein is CASSESRDRVGDHGYTF. In DNA, the CDR3 is TGTGCCAGCAGCGAGTCCCGGGACAGGGTTGGGGACCATGGCTACACCTTC.

The CDR3 DNA reads TGTGCCAGCAGCTTATGGGCAGAAGGCACAGATACGCAGTATTTT. Translation: CASSLWAEGTDTQYF. V and J are TRBV7-9 and TRBJ2-3; no definite D call. This CDR3 contains 15 residues. Per germline, CDR1 SEHNR and CDR2 FQNEAQ (reference sequence). V was pared by 2 bases and J by 1 base, with 10 bases between.

The chain employs TRBV5-1 and TRBJ1-1; D unclear. Per germline, CDR1 SGHRS and CDR2 YFSETQ. Between the trimmed V and J ends, which lost 3 bases and 3 bases, there was a span of 9 bases. The CDR3 loop spans 13 amino acids. CDR3: CASSWPGDTEAFF. The CDR3 nucleotides are TGCGCCAGCAGCTGGCCGGGTGACACTGAAGCTTTCTTT.

This chain links TRBV7-9 with TRBJ2-1; 7 nucleotides agree with TRBD1. This CDR3 has 15 residues. Trimming at V came to 5 bases and at J to 8 bases, leaving 12 bases not matched to a gene. Looked up from germline, CDR1 is SEHNR and CDR2 is FQNEAQ (reference sequence). This CDR3 reads CASSPLQGDIDEQFF. Written as DNA, the CDR3 is TGTGCCAGCAGCCCTTTGCAGGGGGATATCGATGAGCAGTTCTTC.

The rearrangement uses TRBV23-1 and TRBJ1-2; TRBD1 agrees at 7 bases. Being an ORF, TRBV23-1 has a function that is uncertain. This CDR3 contains 12 residues. The ends lost 8 bases at V and 8 bases at J; junction bases unmatched: 8. CDR3 nucleotides: TGCGCCAGCTACGGGGACAGATCCGGCTACACCTTC. Its translation: CASYGDRSGYTF.

The chain uses TRBV6-2 or TRBV6-3 and TRBJ2-5; weak D call: TRBD1 (6 bases). Germline-derived CDR1 and CDR2 are MNHEY and SVGEGT. V gave up 3 bases and J gave up 14 bases, with 25 bases separating them. This CDR3 contains 15 residues. This chain's CDR3 is CASSYSGPQVTGSYF. The CDR3 DNA reads TGTGCCAGCAGTTATTCTGGACCCCAAGTGACAGGTTCTTACTTC.

This sequence joins TRBV28 and TRBJ2-4; a possible D gene is TRBD2 (5 bases). CDR3 length: 14 residues. Per germline, CDR1 MDHEN and CDR2 SYDVKM. Trimming took off 9 bases at V and 0 bases at J, with 12 bases between the two ends. CDR3 nucleotide sequence: TGTGCCAGTAGACTATCCGTAGCCAAAAACATTCAGTACTTC. Translating gives CASRLSVAKNIQYF.

CDR3 sequence reads: CASSRDRGTYNEQFF. In DNA, the CDR3 is TGTGCCAGCAGTCGAGACAGGGGCACCTACAATGAGCAGTTCTTC. The chain employs TRBV7-9 and TRBJ2-1, with 8 bases that match TRBD1. The germline gives CDR1 SEHNR, CDR2 FQNEAQ (reference sequence). The CDR3 extends over 15 amino acids. Trimming at V came to 6 bases and at J to 2 bases, leaving 6 bases not matched to a gene.